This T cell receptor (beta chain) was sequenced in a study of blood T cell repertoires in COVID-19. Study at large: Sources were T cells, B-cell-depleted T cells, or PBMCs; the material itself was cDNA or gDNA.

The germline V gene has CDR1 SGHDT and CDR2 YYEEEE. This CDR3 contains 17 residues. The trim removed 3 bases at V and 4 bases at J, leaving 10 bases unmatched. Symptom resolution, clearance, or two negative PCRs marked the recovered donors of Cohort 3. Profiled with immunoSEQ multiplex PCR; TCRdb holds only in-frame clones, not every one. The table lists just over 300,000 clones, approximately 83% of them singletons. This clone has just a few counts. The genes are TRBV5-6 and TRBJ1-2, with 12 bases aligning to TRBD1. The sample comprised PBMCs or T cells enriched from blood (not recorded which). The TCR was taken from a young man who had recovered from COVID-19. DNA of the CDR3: TGTGCCAGCAGCTCAGGGACAGGGGGCGCCCCCGTCTATGGCTACACCTTC. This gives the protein CASSSGTGGAPVYGYTF.